The entry below gives a single TCR beta chain sequence along with its context. Its target is not known. Through 5' RACE with UMI labels, the TRB cDNA libraries were prepared. TCRdb re-called the 5' RACE reads, yielding one record per CDR3 amino acid sequence without DNA. This repertoire includes around 140,000 distinct CDR3 sequences. This sample was included in a study of CXCR3-negative and CXCR3-positive naive CD8 T cells. Notes on the study in general: The level of CXCR3 expression partially decreased after cryopreservation; the majority of assays used fresh PBMCs.

CDR3 length: 14 amino acids. CDR1 SGHRS and CDR2 YFSETQ come from the germline V gene. The TCR originated in a human donor in good health. Some clones in this sample may be carry-over from other donors' samples. The chain recombines TRBV5-1 with TRBJ1-1; TCRdb proposes TRBD1, but this gene call is untestable without DNA. Specimen: naive CXCR3- CD8+ T cells from blood. As for subset: CD45RO-CCR7+CD27+CD95- naive CD8+ T cells lacking CXCR3 (TNR3-). CDR3 residues: CASSWRTVKTEAFF.